This is a list of T cell receptor beta chains from one sample in a study of T cell clones after liver transplantation. The table came from immunoSEQ multiplex PCR; TCRdb's copy has only in-frame clones and leaves some out. The sample contains 95,000 to 110,000 clones, around 84% of which appear only once. Sequencing was performed on CD4+ T cells from blood, taken approximately 50 months after liver transplant. The source is a human patient who received a liver transplant. Among the T cells, some may be from the graft donor. Both conserved end residues are part of each CDR3. D genes are given only for firm matches. Expanded clones get a size class; other rows say once, few or many, or leave the size out.

clone_size,v_call,j_call,d_call,cdr3_aa,cdr3_nt
-,TRBV7-2,TRBJ1-5,-,CASSPDRSSNQPQHF,TGTGCCAGCAGCCCTGACAGATCTAGCAATCAGCCCCAGCATTTT
-,TRBV6-6,TRBJ2-7,TRBD2,CASSPPGLARTGQYF,TGTGCCAGCAGCCCACCGGGACTAGCCCGTACGGGGCAGTACTTC
few,TRBV7-8,TRBJ2-1,-,CASSSGDEQFF,TGTGCCAGCAGCTCCGGCGATGAGCAGTTCTTC
-,TRBV29-1,TRBJ2-3,-,CSVEDGRDTQYF,TGCAGCGTTGAGGACGGGAGAGATACGCAGTATTTT
-,TRBV29-1,TRBJ2-3,TRBD1,CSAGQGTDTQYF,TGCAGCGCCGGACAGGGCACAGATACGCAGTATTTT
-,TRBV28,TRBJ1-5,-,CASSFGGLTAPNQPQHF,TGTGCCAGCAGTTTCGGGGGTCTGACAGCTCCCAATCAGCCCCAGCATTTT
once,TRBV28,TRBJ2-4,-,CASSSTGLAKNIQYF,TGTGCCAGCAGTAGTACAGGGCTAGCCAAAAACATTCAGTACTTC
once,TRBV19,TRBJ2-7,-,CASSIGNYEQYF,TGTGCCAGTAGTATAGGTAACTACGAGCAGTACTTC
-,TRBV6-5,TRBJ1-5,TRBD1,CASRRTGHSNQPQHF,TGTGCCAGCAGGCGGACAGGCCATAGCAATCAGCCCCAGCATTTT
-,TRBV9,TRBJ1-5,-,CASSVEGRNQPQHF,TGTGCCAGCAGCGTAGAGGGGAGAAATCAGCCCCAGCATTTT
-,TRBV19,TRBJ2-5,TRBD2,CARPSLAGGQETQYF,TGTGCCAGACCTTCACTAGCGGGGGGCCAAGAGACCCAGTACTTC
-,TRBV5-1,TRBJ2-7,TRBD1,CASSSGTDYEQYF,TGCGCCAGCAGCTCCGGGACAGACTACGAGCAGTACTTC
-,TRBV7-2,TRBJ2-4,-,CASSLTRGREIQYF,TGTGCCAGCAGCTTAACCAGGGGAAGGGAGATTCAGTACTTC
-,TRBV19,TRBJ2-1,-,CASSDTSVGYNEQFF,TGTGCCAGTAGTGACACTAGTGTAGGCTACAATGAGCAGTTCTTC
-,TRBV27,TRBJ2-1,TRBD1,CASSLGQAINEQFF,TGTGCCAGCAGTTTAGGACAGGCCATCAATGAGCAGTTCTTC
once,TRBV4-2,TRBJ1-5,TRBD1,CASSQDGTDPYNQPQHF,TGTGCCAGCAGCCAAGATGGGACAGACCCCTACAATCAGCCCCAGCATTTT
-,TRBV27,TRBJ2-2,-,CASSFSMGGTGELFF,TGTGCCAGCAGTTTTTCTATGGGGGGAACCGGGGAGCTGTTTTTT
few,TRBV5-1,TRBJ2-7,-,CASNRDAGAEQYF,TGCGCCAGCAACCGGGACGCCGGAGCCGAGCAGTACTTC
-,TRBV19,TRBJ2-7,-,CASSRRTIYEGYEQYF,TGTGCCAGTAGTCGGCGAACCATCTACGAGGGATACGAGCAGTACTTC
-,TRBV19,TRBJ1-4,-,CASSIVDGEKLFF,TGTGCCAGTAGTATAGTCGATGGGGAAAAACTGTTTTTT
-,TRBV5-6,TRBJ1-1,-,CASSFIGQTEAFF,TGTGCCAGCAGCTTTATAGGACAAACTGAAGCTTTCTTT
-,TRBV9,TRBJ1-2,-,CASSVDPQGPAIGYTF,TGTGCCAGCAGCGTAGATCCCCAGGGGCCCGCGATTGGCTACACCTTC
once,TRBV9,TRBJ2-3,-,CASSVGSQTPQQYF,TGTGCCAGCAGCGTAGGGTCGCAGACCCCTCAGCAGTATTTT
once,TRBV19,TRBJ1-1,TRBD1,CASSPSLTTGGEAFF,TGTGCCAGTAGTCCCTCCCTCACGACAGGGGGTGAAGCTTTCTTT
-,TRBV5-1,TRBJ2-2,-,CASSPLGATGELFF,TGCGCCAGCAGCCCTCTTGGGGCGACCGGGGAGCTGTTTTTT
few,TRBV18,TRBJ1-1,TRBD1,CASSPTGTGGAEAFF,TGTGCCAGCTCACCAACCGGGACAGGAGGAGCTGAAGCTTTCTTT
-,TRBV7-6,TRBJ2-2,-,CASSLGVSNTGELFF,TGTGCCAGCAGCTTAGGGGTATCGAACACCGGGGAGCTGTTTTTT
few,TRBV6-5,TRBJ2-3,TRBD1,CASSSPGTGRNTQYF,TGTGCCAGCAGTTCCCCAGGGACAGGGAGAAATACGCAGTATTTT
-,TRBV15,TRBJ2-7,-,CATSRLSEPFVDF,TGTGCCACCAGCAGACTATCGGAACCGTTCGTTGACTTC
-,TRBV5-6,TRBJ1-1,-,CASSLAAREVNTEAFF,TGTGCCAGCAGCTTGGCGGCCAGGGAAGTGAACACTGAAGCTTTCTTT
-,TRBV5-1,TRBJ2-7,-,CASSSDRDAYEQYF,TGCGCCAGCAGCTCGGACAGAGATGCCTACGAGCAGTACTTC
few,TRBV25-1,TRBJ2-2,-,CASSITGITGELFF,TGTGCCAGCAGCATAACAGGGATTACCGGGGAGCTGTTTTTT
-,TRBV5-4,TRBJ2-7,TRBD1,CASSAGQGRLYEQYF,TGTGCCAGCAGCGCGGGACAGGGGAGGCTCTACGAGCAGTACTTC
-,TRBV7-8,TRBJ2-5,-,CASRTEANQETQYF,TGTGCCAGCAGGACGGAGGCCAACCAAGAGACCCAGTACTTC
-,TRBV9,TRBJ2-1,-,CASSVAQVVTSEQFF,TGTGCCAGCAGCGTAGCCCAGGTGGTAACTAGCGAGCAGTTCTTC
-,TRBV2,TRBJ2-3,TRBD2,CASSRSGSLLRTDTQYF,TGTGCCAGCAGTAGGAGCGGGAGTTTATTAAGGACAGATACGCAGTATTTT
-,TRBV5-8,TRBJ2-3,-,CASSLTDTQYF,TGTGCCAGCAGCTTGACAGATACGCAGTATTTT
-,TRBV20-1,TRBJ2-5,-,CSARDRQTQYF,TGCAGTGCTAGAGATCGACAGACCCAGTACTTC
-,TRBV5-5,TRBJ2-2,-,CASSLAGHNTGELFF,TGTGCCAGCAGCTTGGCGGGACATAACACCGGGGAGCTGTTTTTT
-,TRBV6-4,TRBJ1-1,-,CASSEQPNTEAFF,TGTGCCAGCAGTGAACAGCCGAACACTGAAGCTTTCTTT
-,TRBV5-1,TRBJ1-2,-,CASSLGRASYYGYTF,TGCGCCAGCAGCTTGGGGAGGGCAAGTTATTATGGCTACACCTTC
-,TRBV7-9,TRBJ2-5,-,CASSFPHKETQYF,TGTGCCAGCAGCTTCCCCCACAAAGAGACCCAGTACTTC
-,TRBV4-2,TRBJ2-7,-,CASSQEARVGHYEQYF,TGTGCCAGCAGCCAAGAGGCAAGGGTTGGACACTACGAGCAGTACTTC
-,TRBV6-4,TRBJ1-1,-,CASEQGNGTGSRQSTEAFF,TGTGCCAGCGAACAAGGGAACGGCACCGGGTCCCGGCAGAGCACTGAAGCTTTCTTT
few,TRBV7-9,TRBJ1-2,TRBD1,CASSLASTGVEGYTF,TGTGCCAGCAGCTTAGCGTCAACAGGGGTCGAAGGCTACACCTTC
-,TRBV29-1,TRBJ2-6,-,CSADAHSPPGANVLTF,TGCAGCGCCGACGCACATTCCCCTCCTGGGGCCAACGTCCTGACTTTC
few,TRBV5-4,TRBJ2-1,TRBD2,CASSMTVGGNNEQFF,TGTGCCAGCAGCATGACAGTCGGGGGGAACAATGAGCAGTTCTTC
once,TRBV2,TRBJ2-7,-,CASRETGGKQYF,TGTGCCAGCAGAGAGACAGGCGGTAAGCAGTACTTC
few,TRBV7-2,TRBJ2-3,-,CASSPSVGRRTDTQYF,TGTGCCAGCAGCCCCTCCGTGGGGCGACGCACAGATACGCAGTATTTT
-,TRBV9,TRBJ2-1,-,CASSVVWGAEQFF,TGTGCCAGCAGCGTAGTTTGGGGGGCTGAGCAGTTCTTC
-,TRBV9,TRBJ2-1,-,CASSVGVNPSYNEQFF,TGTGCCAGCAGCGTAGGTGTTAACCCCTCCTACAATGAGCAGTTCTTC
few,TRBV7-2,TRBJ2-7,TRBD2,CASSPRTSGTYEQYF,TGTGCCAGCAGCCCCCGGACTAGCGGCACCTACGAGCAGTACTTC
-,TRBV28,TRBJ1-4,-,CASRTRKASNEKLFF,TGTGCCAGCAGAACCCGGAAGGCTTCTAATGAAAAACTGTTTTTT
-,TRBV9,TRBJ1-3,-,CASSPSPGENSGNTIYF,TGTGCCAGCAGCCCCAGTCCAGGTGAAAACTCTGGAAACACCATATATTTT
once,TRBV2,TRBJ2-7,-,CASITLGSEQYF,TGTGCCAGCATTACGTTGGGGAGCGAGCAGTACTTC
-,TRBV27,TRBJ1-2,TRBD1,CASSPWTGGEYGYTF,TGTGCCAGCAGTCCCTGGACAGGGGGAGAGTATGGCTACACCTTC
-,TRBV21-1,TRBJ2-2,-,CASSKAPFPIPGQGTTGELFF,TGTGCCAGCAGCAAAGCCCCTTTTCCCATACCGGGACAGGGAACGACCGGGGAGCTGTTTTTT
-,TRBV5-8,TRBJ1-4,-,CASSFPGRVDEKLFF,TGTGCCAGCAGCTTCCCTGGCAGGGTGGATGAAAAACTGTTTTTT
-,TRBV5-1,TRBJ1-3,-,CASSWNGEQGPGNTIYF,TGCGCCAGCAGCTGGAATGGTGAACAGGGTCCTGGAAACACCATATATTTT
-,TRBV18,TRBJ1-2,-,CASSRPRTASDYGYTF,TGTGCCAGCTCACGCCCCCGGACAGCCTCCGACTATGGCTACACCTTC